The next 28 T cell receptor beta chains were all read from a single sample in a study of identical twins. MiXCR was run by TCRdb on the 5' RACE reads, yielding one entry per CDR3 protein. The sample carries about 520,000 distinct CDR3 sequences, approximately 22% recorded once. The sample also formed part of further work on T cells expressing NK-cell markers.

Sequencing input: CD4+ T cells sorted from blood. These receptors originate from a young woman in good health.

The chain has TRBV20-1 and TRBJ2-3; 7 bases map to TRBD2. This CDR3 is 14 amino acids long. Germline V gene sequence: CDR1 DFQATT, CDR2 SNEGSKA (reference sequence). V was pared by 2 bases and J by 0 bases, with 2 bases of the junction left unmatched. The CDR3 region has the DNA TGCAGTGCTAGACCTAGCGGCAGCACAGATACGCAGTATTTT. The encoded protein is CSARPSGSTDTQYF.

The J gene is TRBJ2-5, the V gene TRBV9; D is unclear. V lost 0 bases, J lost 3 bases, and 9 bases lay in between. The CDR3 consists of 14 residues. In germline, CDR1 is SGDLS, CDR2 YYNGEE. The chain's CDR3 is CASSVAGGEETQYF. The DNA of the CDR3 is TGTGCCAGCAGCGTAGCGGGTGGGGAAGAGACCCAGTACTTC. The entire variable domain, with the rest obtained from reference TRBV9 and TRBJ2-5, is as follows: DSGVTQTPKHLITATGQRVTLRCSPRSGDLSVYWYQQSLDQGLQFLIQYYNGEERAKGNILERFSAQQFPDLHSELNLSSLELGDSALYFCASSVAGGEETQYFGPGTRLLVL.

The CDR3 DNA reads TGTGCCAGCAGCCAGTCGGTAGCGGGATACAATGAGCAGTTCTTC. Translated: CASSQSVAGYNEQFF. The chain carries TRBV7-6 and TRBJ2-1; 8 bases line up with TRBD2. Trimming at V came to 5 bases and at J to 4 bases, leaving 7 bases not matched to a gene. CDR3 size: 15 residues. In germline, CDR1 is SGHVS, CDR2 FNYEAQ. The variable domain in full, completed from reference TRBV7-6 and TRBJ2-1, reads GAGVSQSPRYKVTKRGQDVALRCDPISGHVSLYWYRQALGQGPEFLTYFNYEAQQDKSGLPNDRFSAERPEGSISTLTIQRTEQRDSAMYRCASSQSVAGYNEQFFGPGTRLTVL.

Only a few counts were recorded for this clonotype. The chain joins TRBV5-1 to TRBJ2-1, with 7 bases that match TRBD2. The CDR3 runs 13 residues. Germline V CDR1 and CDR2: SGHRS, YFSETQ. V shed 4 bases, J shed 5 bases, and the junction held 3 bases outside the gene matches. DNA for the CDR3: TGCGCCAGCAGCCAGAGCGGGAACAATGAGCAGTTCTTC. Translated: CASSQSGNNEQFF.

This clonotype showed up just a few times. This chain links TRBV12-3 or TRBV12-4 with TRBJ1-1; perhaps TRBD1 as D (6 bases). The CDR3 sequence is 14 residues long. V lost 1 base to trimming and J lost 5 bases, with 11 bases between them. CDR3 residues: CASSLGSGATEAFF. The CDR3 DNA sequence: TGTGCCAGCAGTTTAGGGTCAGGGGCTACTGAAGCTTTCTTT.

Written as DNA, the CDR3 is TGCAGCGTTGACGACATTTACAATGAGCAGTTCTTC. As protein: CSVDDIYNEQFF. The chain is built from TRBV29-1 and TRBJ2-1; unclear D gene. The germline CDR1 and CDR2 sequences are SQVTM and ANQGSEA. Trimming stripped 3 bases from V and 4 bases from J, with 7 bases between. The CDR3 length is 12 residues.

The rearrangement links TRBV6-2 or TRBV6-3 to TRBJ1-2, with D uncertain. Germline V gene sequence: CDR1 MNHEY, CDR2 SVGEGT. Trimming took off 2 bases at V and 8 bases at J, with 12 bases between the two ends. The CDR3 totals 13 residues. The CDR3 nucleotides are TGTGCCAGCAGTTACGTGGCATTACCGGGCTACACCTTC. It is translated as CASSYVALPGYTF.

The chain links TRBV20-1 to TRBJ2-7, with 9 bases lining up with TRBD1. Looked up from germline, CDR1 is DFQATT and CDR2 is SNEGSKA (reference sequence). V lost 3 bases, J lost 6 bases, and 6 bases stayed unmatched. This CDR3 region has 13 residues. This CDR3 reads CSARGTGRLEQYF. In DNA form, the CDR3 reads TGCAGTGCTAGGGGGACAGGGAGGCTCGAGCAGTACTTC.

J is TRBJ1-1 and V is TRBV7-9; maybe TRBD1 (6 bases). The V gene's germline CDR1 is SEHNR and CDR2 FQNEAQ (reference sequence). The CDR3 extends over 14 amino acids. Trimming removed 3 bases at V and 4 bases at J, with 12 bases between. The CDR3 spells CASSLDSTATEAFF. CDR3 sequence (DNA): TGTGCCAGCAGCTTGGACAGTACGGCCACTGAAGCTTTCTTT. Full variable domain (rest looked up from reference TRBV7-9 and TRBJ1-1): DTGVSQNPRHKITKRGQNVTFRCDPISEHNRLYWYRQTLGQGPEFLTYFQNEAQLEKSRLLSDRFSAERPKGSFSTLEIQRTEQGDSAMYLCASSLDSTATEAFFGQGTRLTVV.

The chain is built from TRBV20-1 and TRBJ2-5; 8 nucleotides line up with TRBD2. The germline gives CDR1 DFQATT, CDR2 SNEGSKA (reference sequence). The CDR3 loop spans 16 amino acids. V was pared by 3 bases and J by 1 base, with 10 bases of the junction left unmatched. DNA of the CDR3: TGCAGTGCTAGTCCGGCTAGCGGGTACGCCCAAGAGACCCAGTACTTC. Translation: CSASPASGYAQETQYF.

This clonotype has more than one count but fewer than ten. The J gene is TRBJ2-7, the V gene TRBV6-6, with no clear D. The CDR3 consists of 12 residues. The germline V gene encodes CDR1 MNHNY and CDR2 SVGAGI (reference sequence). The V end was cut by 7 bases, the J end by 4 bases, with 11 bases between. For the CDR3, the DNA is TGTGCCAGCATGGTGGAAAAATACGAGCAGTACTTC. It is translated as CASMVEKYEQYF.

The genes are TRBV6-5 and TRBJ2-3; weak D call: TRBD1 (6 bases). CDR1 is MNHEY, CDR2 SVGAGI, per germline. This CDR3 has 18 amino acids. V dropped 0 bases and J dropped 6 bases, with 22 bases sitting between them. In nucleotides, the CDR3 is TGTGCCAGCAGTTACTCCGTGGGACACCGGACGGGGAGCGATACGCAGTATTTT. Its protein product is CASSYSVGHRTGSDTQYF.

The table lists this clonotype with a few counts. The V and J genes are TRBV20-1 and TRBJ1-5, with D unclear. V was shortened by 5 bases and J by 6 bases, with 17 bases between the two germline ends. This CDR3 has 14 residues. Germline CDR1 DFQATT, CDR2 SNEGSKA (reference sequence). Here the CDR3 DNA reads TGCAGTGCTCCCGACGGAGGCGCGAGTCAGCCCCAGCATTTT. Translation gives CSAPDGGASQPQHF.

In its sample, this clonotype was seen once. The V gene is TRBV7-3, the J gene TRBJ1-1; D not certain. CDR3 length equals 13 residues. Germline V gene data show CDR1 as SGHTA and CDR2 as FQGTGA. V was trimmed by 2 bases and J by 3 bases, leaving 7 bases between them. CDR3 nucleotide sequence: TGTGCCAGCAGCTTATCGGTGTACACTGAAGCTTTCTTT. This encodes CASSLSVYTEAFF.

The chain combines TRBV20-1 with TRBJ1-1, with no clear D. The V end was cut by 6 bases, the J end by 3 bases, with 11 bases between. Germline V gene sequence: CDR1 DFQATT, CDR2 SNEGSKA (reference sequence). This CDR3 comprises 12 residues. DNA of the CDR3: TGCAGTGCAGAAGACCAGCACACTGAAGCTTTCTTT. This codes for CSAEDQHTEAFF.

This clonotype turned up a few times. The chain combines TRBV20-1 with TRBJ2-5, with D possibly being TRBD1 or TRBD2 (5 bases each). V was trimmed by 1 base and J by 2 bases, leaving 11 bases between them. The CDR3 has 14 amino acids. Looked up from germline, CDR1 is DFQATT and CDR2 is SNEGSKA (reference sequence). For the CDR3, the DNA is TGCAGTGCTAGAGTAGCAGGGACGCAAGAGACCCAGTACTTC. Protein product: CSARVAGTQETQYF.

The chain combines TRBV18 with TRBJ1-1; possibly TRBD1 for D (5 bases). V lost 1 base, J lost 1 base, and 10 bases lay in between. The CDR3 covers 15 residues. From germline, CDR1 is KGHSH and CDR2 LQKENI. CDR3 bases: TGTGCCAGCTCACCACTCGGCAGGGCGAACACTGAAGCTTTCTTT. As protein: CASSPLGRANTEAFF.

This rearrangement joins TRBV25-1 to TRBJ2-1; D possibly corresponds to TRBD1 (7 bases). Germline V lookup: CDR1 MGHDK, CDR2 SYGVNS. This CDR3 has 15 amino acids. Trimming shortened V by 6 bases and J by 8 bases, and 20 bases separated the two germline ends. Written as DNA, the CDR3 is TGTGCCAGCAGGAAGACAGGGAGAGGAGGGCATGAGCAGTTCTTC. It is translated as CASRKTGRGGHEQFF. Full variable domain (remainder filled in from reference TRBV25-1 and TRBJ2-1): EADIYQTPRYLVIGTGKKITLECSQTMGHDKMYWYQQDPGMELHLIHYSYGVNSTEKGDLSSESTVSRIRTEHFPLTLESARPSHTSQYLCASRKTGRGGHEQFFGPGTRLTVL.

This chain joins TRBV2 and TRBJ1-2; D call uncertain. Per the germline V gene, CDR1 is SNHLY and CDR2 is FYNNEI. The CDR3 extends over 12 amino acids. Trimming shortened V by 7 bases and J by 4 bases, and 10 bases separated the two germline ends. The CDR3 DNA sequence: TGTGCCAGCACCGTACCGGGCTATGGCTACACCTTC. Its protein product is CASTVPGYGYTF.

The chain combines TRBV11-2 with TRBJ2-1, with 12 bases lining up with TRBD2. V was clipped by 5 bases and J by 2 bases; unmatched bases: 7. Looked up from germline, CDR1 is SGHAT and CDR2 is FQNNGV. This CDR3 has 17 amino acids. As DNA, the CDR3 is TGTGCCAGCAGCCCACGACTAGCGGGAGTAACCTACAATGAGCAGTTCTTC. Protein: CASSPRLAGVTYNEQFF.

This clonotype was observed a handful of times. The chain uses TRBV5-1 and TRBJ2-3; 11 bases are a match to TRBD2. Trimming cost V 4 bases and J 4 bases; bases outside gene matches: 8. Looked up from germline, CDR1 is SGHRS and CDR2 is YFSETQ. This CDR3 has 16 residues. The DNA of the CDR3 is TGCGCCAGCAGCCCACTGACTAGCGGGGCGTCAGATACGCAGTATTTT. The encoded protein is CASSPLTSGASDTQYF.

The chain joins TRBV3-1 to TRBJ2-1; TRBD2 agrees at 9 bases. Trimming cost V 4 bases and J 8 bases; bases outside gene matches: 12. The CDR3 has 16 residues. Per germline, CDR1 LGHDT and CDR2 YNNKEL (reference sequence). The CDR3 spells CASSRRGGGRAYEQFF. The CDR3 region has the DNA TGTGCCAGCAGCCGTCGTGGAGGCGGGAGGGCATATGAGCAGTTCTTC.

The V call is TRBV20-1, the J call TRBJ2-2; 12 bases are a match to TRBD1. Germline V gives CDR1 DFQATT, CDR2 SNEGSKA (reference sequence). Trimming cost V 6 bases and J 5 bases; bases outside gene matches: 10. The CDR3 loop spans 16 amino acids. Written as DNA, the CDR3 is TGCAGTGCGGCTAGGGACAGGGGGCTGGGTACCGGGGAGCTGTTTTTT. Translation gives CSAARDRGLGTGELFF.

V is TRBV21-1 and J is TRBJ2-2; the table's D call of TRBD1 was not tested on the DNA. TRBV21-1 corresponds to a pseudogene. CDR3 length equals 13 residues. The CDR3 here is CACGTPNTGELFF. CDR3 DNA sequence: TGTGCCTGCGGGACACCGAACACCGGGGAGCTGTTTTTT.

CDR3 nucleotide sequence: TGTGCCAGCAGCTCCGCCTTCGAGGTTATAAACTATGGCTACACCTTC. Translated, it gives CASSSAFEVINYGYTF. This chain joins TRBV7-9 and TRBJ1-2; no definite D call. The CDR3 is 16 amino acids. Between the trimmed V and J ends, which lost 4 bases and 2 bases, there was a span of 17 bases. Germline-derived CDR1 and CDR2 are SEHNR and FQNEAQ (reference sequence).

The chain uses TRBV12-3 or TRBV12-4 and TRBJ2-2, with D maybe TRBD2 (5 bases). Trimming stripped 3 bases from V and 1 base from J, with 12 bases between. The CDR3 spans 16 residues. The DNA for the CDR3 is TGTGCCAGCAGTTTCCATAGTGGAGGGAACACCGGGGAGCTGTTTTTT. Protein: CASSFHSGGNTGELFF.

The chain carries TRBV9 and TRBJ1-1; 7 bases map to TRBD1. The CDR3 covers 15 residues. V dropped 0 bases and J dropped 4; count of bases not matched to a gene: 6. The V gene's germline CDR1 is SGDLS and CDR2 YYNGEE. CDR3 DNA sequence: TGTGCCAGCAGCGTAGCGGGTTCAGGGGGCACTGAAGCTTTCTTT. It translates to CASSVAGSGGTEAFF.

V and J are TRBV5-5 and TRBJ1-3; D ambiguous. V was shortened by 4 bases and J by 8 bases, with 4 bases between the two germline ends. Germline CDR1 is SGHKS and CDR2 is YYEKEE (reference sequence). CDR3 size: 10 residues. The CDR3 sequence: CASSEDTIYF. Here the CDR3 DNA reads TGTGCCAGCAGCGAGGACACCATATATTTT.